The 8 T cell receptor beta chains reported below all come from one sample, sequenced in a study of cytomegalovirus exposure and HLA in healthy donors. The study ran its PCR with 60 Vbeta and 13 Jbeta primers. Clones were read by immunoSEQ multiplex PCR, and TCRdb kept only the in-frame ones, dropping some. Found here are 120,000 or so clones, roughly 77% of them singletons; the top ten hold roughly 1.8%. The sequencing input was PBMCs. Every receptor here comes from a man younger than 30 in good health and CMV-seronegative.

The chain recombines TRBV18 with TRBJ1-1; TRBD1 is a possible D gene (5 bases). The CDR3 is 15 amino acids. The V end lost 0 bases, the J end lost 1 base, and 9 bases lay between the germline ends. In germline, CDR1 is KGHSH, CDR2 LQKENI. The CDR3 region is CASSPPGGTNTEAFF. CDR3 bases: TGTGCCAGCTCACCACCGGGGGGGACGAACACTGAAGCTTTCTTT.

The chain recombines TRBV14 with TRBJ1-1, with TRBD1 identical over 7 bases. CDR3 size: 15 residues. The germline V gene has CDR1 SGHDN and CDR2 FVKESK. V trimming: 4 bases; J trimming: 5 bases; junction bases outside the gene matches: 10. The CDR3 DNA is TGTGCCAGCAGCCTCTTTCGACAGGGAGGTACTGAAGCTTTCTTT. Amino acid sequence: CASSLFRQGGTEAFF.

This chain uses TRBV5-8 with TRBJ2-7, with D perhaps matching TRBD2 (5 bases). The CDR3 is 17 residues long. V was cut by 0 bases and J by 4 bases, with 20 bases left in between. The germline CDR1 and CDR2 sequences are SGHTS and YDEGEE. The CDR3 spells CASSLDPSTSLAYEQYF. The CDR3 DNA reads TGTGCCAGCAGCTTGGATCCTTCTACTAGTCTCGCATACGAGCAGTACTTC. The whole variable domain, remainder taken from reference TRBV5-8 and TRBJ2-7, is EAGVTQSPTHLIKTRGQQATLRCSPISGHTSVYWYQQALGLGLQFLLWYDEGEERNRGNFPPRFSGRQFPNYSSELNVNALELEDSALYLCASSLDPSTSLAYEQYFGPGTRLTVT.

V is TRBV5-1 and J is TRBJ2-5; TRBD2 agrees at 8 bases. The CDR3 is made up of 17 amino acids. The V segment lost 0 bases and the J segment 5 bases; nucleotides outside the gene matches: 12. Per germline, CDR1 SGHRS and CDR2 YFSETQ. The chain's CDR3 is CASSLAVAGSKGETQYF. The CDR3 DNA sequence: TGCGCCAGCAGCTTGGCGGTAGCGGGGTCCAAGGGGGAGACCCAGTACTTC. Full variable domain (missing parts from reference TRBV5-1 and TRBJ2-5): KAGVTQTPRYLIKTRGQQVTLSCSPISGHRSVSWYQQTPGQGLQFLFEYFSETQRNKGNFPGRFSGRQFSNSRSEMNVSTLELGDSALYLCASSLAVAGSKGETQYFGPGTRLLVL.

J is TRBJ2-2 and V is TRBV11-2; TRBD1 matches at 9 bases. The V gene end was trimmed by 7 bases and the J gene end by 1 base; junction bases not matched to a gene: 7. Germline V gives CDR1 SGHAT, CDR2 FQNNGV. The CDR3 runs 16 residues. CDR3 loop: CASTMTGGGNTGELFF. CDR3 bases: TGTGCCAGCACCATGACAGGGGGTGGGAACACCGGGGAGCTGTTTTTT.

V usage is TRBV4-2 and J usage is TRBJ2-2, with TRBD2 identical over 9 bases. The V gene's germline CDR1 is LGHNA and CDR2 YNFKEQ. The CDR3 extends over 17 amino acids. V lost 4 bases, J lost 6 bases, and 12 bases stayed unmatched. This chain's CDR3 is CASSPTWAGGQSGELFF. CDR3 nucleotide sequence: TGTGCCAGCAGCCCTACGTGGGCGGGGGGGCAATCCGGGGAGCTGTTTTTT.

The chain has TRBV6-6 and TRBJ1-2, with D perhaps matching TRBD1 (6 bases). CDR1 is MNHNY, CDR2 SVGAGI, per germline (reference sequence). Trimming left V 7 bases short and J 2 bases short, with 14 bases between. This CDR3 comprises 14 residues. As DNA, the CDR3 is TGTGCCAGCAATCTCGGGGACAAGAACTATGGCTACACCTTC. Protein: CASNLGDKNYGYTF.

The rearrangement joins TRBV5-8 to TRBJ2-3; 8 nucleotides align to TRBD2. The CDR3 is 18 residues long. Germline V lookup: CDR1 SGHTS, CDR2 YDEGEE. The V segment lost 3 bases and the J segment 5 bases; nucleotides outside the gene matches: 17. The CDR3 here is CASSWVPAGGGSRDTQYF. The CDR3 nucleotides are TGTGCCAGCAGCTGGGTGCCAGCGGGCGGGGGGTCAAGAGATACGCAGTATTTT.